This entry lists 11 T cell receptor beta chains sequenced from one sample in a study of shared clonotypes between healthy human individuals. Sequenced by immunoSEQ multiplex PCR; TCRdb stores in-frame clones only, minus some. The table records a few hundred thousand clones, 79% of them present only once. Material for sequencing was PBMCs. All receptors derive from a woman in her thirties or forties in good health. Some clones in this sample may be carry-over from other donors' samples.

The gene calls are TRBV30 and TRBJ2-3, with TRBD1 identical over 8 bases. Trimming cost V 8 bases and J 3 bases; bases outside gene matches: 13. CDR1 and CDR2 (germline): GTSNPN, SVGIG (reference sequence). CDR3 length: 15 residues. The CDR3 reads CARSRAGGATDTQYF. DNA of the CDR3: TGTGCCAGAAGCCGGGCAGGGGGCGCGACAGATACGCAGTATTTT. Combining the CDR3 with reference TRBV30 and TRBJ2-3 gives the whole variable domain SQTIHQWPATLVQPVGSPLSLECTVEGTSNPNLYWYRQAAGRGLQLLFYSVGIGQISSEVPQNLSASRPQDRQFILSSKKLLLSDSGFYLCARSRAGGATDTQYFGPGTRLTVL.

DNA of the CDR3: TGTGCCAGCAGCGTAGCGGGACTAGCGGGAGGTTGGGAGACCCAGTACTTC. It specifies CASSVAGLAGGWETQYF. The V gene is TRBV9, the J gene TRBJ2-5; TRBD2 aligns across 15 bases. The germline CDR1 and CDR2 sequences are SGDLS and YYNGEE. V dropped 0 bases and J dropped 5; count of bases not matched to a gene: 5. This CDR3 comprises 17 residues.

The CDR3 coding sequence is TGTGCCAGCAGCCTGGGCTCTGGGAGAGGCTACGAGCAGTACTTC. Amino acid sequence: CASSLGSGRGYEQYF. The chain employs TRBV5-4 and TRBJ2-7, with D possibly being TRBD2 (5 bases). The CDR3 is made up of 15 amino acids. Trimming removed 4 bases from V and 3 bases from J, with 17 bases in between. Germline V CDR1 and CDR2: SGHNT, YYREEE (reference sequence).

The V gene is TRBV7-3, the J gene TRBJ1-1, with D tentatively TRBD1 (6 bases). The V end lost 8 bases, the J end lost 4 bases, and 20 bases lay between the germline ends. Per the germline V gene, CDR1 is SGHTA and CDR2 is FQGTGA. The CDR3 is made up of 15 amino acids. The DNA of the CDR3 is TGTGCCAGCCACCCCGGGGGGGGGCACGGCACTGAAGCTTTCTTT. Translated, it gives CASHPGGGHGTEAFF.

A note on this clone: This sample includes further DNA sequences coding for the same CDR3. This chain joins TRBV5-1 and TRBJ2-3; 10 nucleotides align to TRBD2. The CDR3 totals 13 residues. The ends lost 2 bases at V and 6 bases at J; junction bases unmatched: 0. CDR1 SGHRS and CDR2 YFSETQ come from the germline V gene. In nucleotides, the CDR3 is TGCGCCAGCAGCTTAGCGGGAGGGGATACGCAGTATTTT. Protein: CASSLAGGDTQYF.

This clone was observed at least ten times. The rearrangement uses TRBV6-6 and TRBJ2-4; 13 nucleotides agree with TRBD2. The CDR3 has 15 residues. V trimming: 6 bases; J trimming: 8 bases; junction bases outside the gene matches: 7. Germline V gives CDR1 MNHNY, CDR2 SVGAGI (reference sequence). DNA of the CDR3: TGTGCCAGCAGGAGAGGACTAGCGGGAGATGACATTCAGTACTTC. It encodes CASRRGLAGDDIQYF.

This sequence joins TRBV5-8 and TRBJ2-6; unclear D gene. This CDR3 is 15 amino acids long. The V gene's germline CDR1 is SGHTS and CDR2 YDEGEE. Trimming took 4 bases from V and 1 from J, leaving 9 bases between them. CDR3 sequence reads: CASSQYWSGANVLTF. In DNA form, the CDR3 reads TGTGCCAGCAGCCAGTACTGGTCTGGGGCCAACGTCCTGACTTTC.

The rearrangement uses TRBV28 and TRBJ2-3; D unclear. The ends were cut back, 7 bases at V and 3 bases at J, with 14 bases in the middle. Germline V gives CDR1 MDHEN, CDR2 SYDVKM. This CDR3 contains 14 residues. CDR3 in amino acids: CASKVRSPTDTQYF. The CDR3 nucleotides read TGTGCCAGCAAGGTACGGAGCCCTACAGATACGCAGTATTTT.

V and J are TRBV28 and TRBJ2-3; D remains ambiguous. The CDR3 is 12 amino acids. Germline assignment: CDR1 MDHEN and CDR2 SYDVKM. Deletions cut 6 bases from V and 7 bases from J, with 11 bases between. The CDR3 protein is CASRQAGNTQYF. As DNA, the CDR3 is TGTGCCAGCAGGCAGGCTGGGAATACGCAGTATTTT.

The CDR3 DNA reads as TGTGCCAGCAGCCCTGGACGGATTAGCACAGATACGCAGTATTTT. Amino acids: CASSPGRISTDTQYF. The chain employs TRBV27 and TRBJ2-3; D unclear. From germline, CDR1 is MNHEY and CDR2 SMNVEV (reference sequence). The CDR3 runs to 15 residues. Trimming removed 6 bases from V and 0 bases from J, with 13 bases in between.

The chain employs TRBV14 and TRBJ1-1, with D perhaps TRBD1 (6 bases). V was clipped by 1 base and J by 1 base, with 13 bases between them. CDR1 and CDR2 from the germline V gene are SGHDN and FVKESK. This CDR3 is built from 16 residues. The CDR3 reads CASSQAGGRRNTEAFF. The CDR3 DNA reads TGTGCCAGCAGCCAAGCGGGGGGCAGGAGGAACACTGAAGCTTTCTTT.